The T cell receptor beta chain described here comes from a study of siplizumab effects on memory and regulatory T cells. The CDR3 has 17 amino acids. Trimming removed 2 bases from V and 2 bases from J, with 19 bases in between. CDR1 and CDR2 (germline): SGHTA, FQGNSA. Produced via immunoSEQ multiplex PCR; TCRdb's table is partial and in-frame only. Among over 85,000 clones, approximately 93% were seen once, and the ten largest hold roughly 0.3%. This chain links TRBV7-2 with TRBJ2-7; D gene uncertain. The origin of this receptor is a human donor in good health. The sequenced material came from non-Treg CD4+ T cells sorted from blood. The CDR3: CASSLLNARLLAYEQYF. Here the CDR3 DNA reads TGTGCCAGCAGCTTACTCAATGCGCGGCTCCTTGCCTACGAGCAGTACTTC.